This entry lists 29 T cell receptor beta chains sequenced from one sample in a study of shared clonotypes between healthy human individuals (TCRdb year 2020). Library preparation used the immunoSEQ multiplex PCR assay. Not all clones reach the TCRdb copy of this immuneACCESS table, which keeps in-frame sequences only. Checked studies attribute under half of the gap to unresolved V genes and leave the rest unexplained. The sample includes millions of clones, with more than 80% observed a single time. The leading ten clones occupy about 0.39% of the sample. The sample was naive CD4+ T cells from PBMCs. The meaning of the sample's cell subset or site label: CD45RA+ positively selected. These receptors originate from a young man in good health. Some clones in this sample may be carry-over from other donors' samples.

This clone has a single count. One base away lies a much larger clone, so this may be a sequencing read error. This CDR3 is also generated by other DNA sequences in the sample. This chain joins TRBV6-6 and TRBJ2-5; D not certain. Per the germline V gene, CDR1 is MNHNY and CDR2 is SVGAGI (reference sequence). The CDR3 contains 11 residues. Deletions cut 2 bases from V and 5 bases from J, with 3 bases between. Here the CDR3 DNA reads TGTGCCAGCAGTTACGGCGAGACCCAGTACTTC. Its protein is CASSYGETQYF.

The genes are TRBV7-3 and TRBJ2-3; no clear D gene. The CDR3 has 12 residues. V was cut by 2 bases and J by 7 bases, with 7 bases left in between. CDR1 SGHTA and CDR2 FQGTGA come from the germline V gene. The CDR3 bases are TGTGCCAGCAGCTTATCTGGAAATACGCAGTATTTT. This encodes CASSLSGNTQYF.

Written as DNA, the CDR3 is TGTGCCAGCAGCGACCGGACCCGCCAAGAGACCCAGTACTTC. Its protein product is CASSDRTRQETQYF. The J gene is TRBJ2-5, the V gene TRBV9; no clear D gene. The V and J ends lost 3 bases and 1 base respectively, with 10 bases between them. The CDR3 covers 14 residues. CDR1 and CDR2 (germline): SGDLS, YYNGEE. Full variable domain (missing parts from reference TRBV9 and TRBJ2-5): DSGVTQTPKHLITATGQRVTLRCSPRSGDLSVYWYQQSLDQGLQFLIQYYNGEERAKGNILERFSAQQFPDLHSELNLSSLELGDSALYFCASSDRTRQETQYFGPGTRLLVL.

The chain uses TRBV25-1 and TRBJ2-1; 9 nucleotides agree with TRBD1. Germline assignment: CDR1 MGHDK and CDR2 SYGVNS. This CDR3 region has 16 residues. V shed 8 bases, J shed 0 bases, and the junction held 8 bases outside the gene matches. CDR3 residues: CASSSQGADSYNEQFF. The CDR3 bases are TGTGCCAGCTCCTCACAGGGGGCAGACTCCTACAATGAGCAGTTCTTC.

The chain employs TRBV19 and TRBJ1-1, with a possible D match to TRBD1 (5 bases). V shed 4 bases and J shed 7 bases, with 13 bases lying between them. Per the germline V gene, CDR1 is LNHDA and CDR2 is SQIVND (reference sequence). The CDR3 spans 13 residues. The CDR3 region is CASSNRAGFEAFF. CDR3 bases: TGTGCCAGTAGTAATAGGGCAGGGTTTGAAGCTTTCTTT.

The chain joins TRBV28 to TRBJ2-1; the D is unclear. This CDR3 has 15 residues. CDR1 and CDR2 from the germline V gene are MDHEN and SYDVKM. V was cut by 4 bases and J by 10 bases, with 20 bases left in between. CDR3 DNA sequence: TGTGCCAGCAGTTCGGAGATGCTTGGAGCCTCAGAGCAGTTCTTC. Protein product: CASSSEMLGASEQFF.

The rearrangement uses TRBV5-1 and TRBJ2-5; D possibly uses TRBD1 or TRBD2 (5 bases each). Germline V gives CDR1 SGHRS, CDR2 YFSETQ. The ends were cut back, 0 bases at V and 5 bases at J, with 14 bases in the middle. The CDR3 covers 15 residues. CDR3 sequence: CASSLVLGARETQYF. The DNA of the CDR3 is TGCGCCAGCAGCTTGGTACTCGGGGCGCGGGAGACCCAGTACTTC.

V is TRBV29-1 and J is TRBJ1-2; perhaps TRBD1 as D (6 bases). V lost 5 bases and J 1 base, leaving 11 bases between the germline ends. CDR3 length equals 13 residues. Germline-derived CDR1 and CDR2 are SQVTM and ANQGSEA. The CDR3 nucleotides read TGCAGCGTTTTGGACAGATATAACTATGGCTACACCTTC. It encodes CSVLDRYNYGYTF. The full variable domain, its missing parts supplied by reference TRBV29-1 and TRBJ1-2, is SAVISQKPSRDICQRGTSLTIQCQVDSQVTMMFWYRQQPGQSLTLIATANQGSEATYESGFVIDKFPISRPNLTFSTLTVSNMSPEDSSIYLCSVLDRYNYGYTFGSGTRLTVV.

The DNA of the CDR3 is TGTGCCAGCAGGGCCACTAGCGGGAGCTACGAGCAGTACTTC. It encodes CASRATSGSYEQYF. V is TRBV11-2 and J is TRBJ2-7; 11 nucleotides match TRBD2. Losses at the gene ends were 6 bases for V and 3 bases for J; bases not matched to a gene: 4. CDR1 is SGHAT and CDR2 is FQNNGV in the germline V gene. CDR3 length: 14 residues.

This clone came up a few times. This chain uses TRBV30 with TRBJ1-1, with no clear D. CDR3 length: 14 residues. The V end lost 7 bases, the J end lost 1 base, and 16 bases lay between the germline ends. Germline CDR1 and CDR2: GTSNPN and SVGIG (reference sequence). In nucleotides, the CDR3 is TGTGCCTTAGTAGCCCTTTCTAAGAACACTGAAGCTTTCTTT. Its translation: CALVALSKNTEAFF.

This clone showed up just a few times. The chain joins TRBV29-1 to TRBJ1-1; the D is unclear. V was clipped by 3 bases and J by 1 base, with 12 bases between them. The CDR3 length is 14 residues. Germline V gives CDR1 SQVTM, CDR2 ANQGSEA. The CDR3 nucleotides are TGCAGCGTTGATAAAATGGCGGCGAACACTGAAGCTTTCTTT. This gives the protein CSVDKMAANTEAFF.

The J gene is TRBJ2-5, the V gene TRBV7-2; D gene ambiguous. The CDR3 is made up of 11 amino acids. Germline CDR1 is SGHTA and CDR2 is FQGNSA. The V end lost 1 base, the J end lost 13 bases, and 10 bases lay between the germline ends. CDR3 in amino acids: CASSLGRAGYF. CDR3 sequence (DNA): TGTGCCAGCAGCTTAGGACGGGCAGGGTACTTC.

This chain uses TRBV7-6 with TRBJ2-1, with a possible D match to TRBD2 (6 bases). Looked up from germline, CDR1 is SGHVS and CDR2 is FNYEAQ. This CDR3 spans 16 amino acids. Trimming left V 2 bases short and J 2 bases short, with 13 bases between. CDR3 bases: TGTGCCAGCAGCTTATATCCCCCGGGGGCCTACAATGAGCAGTTCTTC. Protein sequence: CASSLYPPGAYNEQFF.

With respect to this clone: This sample includes further DNA sequences coding for the same CDR3. The genes are TRBV18 and TRBJ2-5; D remains ambiguous. Trimming cost V 0 bases and J 2 bases, with 7 bases left between them. CDR3 length equals 14 residues. The germline V gene has CDR1 KGHSH and CDR2 LQKENI. Written as DNA, the CDR3 is TGTGCCAGCTCACCACCGACCGGGCAAGAGACCCAGTACTTC. Translated, it gives CASSPPTGQETQYF. Full variable domain (outside the CDR3, taken from reference TRBV18 and TRBJ2-5): NAGVMQNPRHLVRRRGQEARLRCSPMKGHSHVYWYRQLPEEGLKFMVYLQKENIIDESGMPKERFSAEFPKEGPSILRIQQVVRGDSAAYFCASSPPTGQETQYFGPGTRLLVL.

This clone appeared once. This chain uses TRBV5-1 with TRBJ1-1, with D unresolved. The CDR3 spans 14 residues. V was clipped by 1 base and J by 4 bases, with 11 bases between them. The germline V gene has CDR1 SGHRS and CDR2 YFSETQ. The CDR3 DNA sequence: TGCGCCAGCAGCTTGAATCCCCGGGTCACTGAAGCTTTCTTT. Translating it yields CASSLNPRVTEAFF.

This clone was seen ten or more times. This same CDR3 is encoded by further DNA sequences in the sample. The genes are TRBV28 and TRBJ1-1; D call uncertain. Germline CDR1 is MDHEN and CDR2 is SYDVKM. Between the trimmed V and J ends, which lost 2 bases and 0 bases, there was a span of 1 base. The length of the CDR3 is 12 residues. The CDR3 region is CASSLVNTEAFF. CDR3 bases: TGTGCCAGCAGTTTAGTGAACACTGAAGCTTTCTTT.

J is TRBJ2-7 and V is TRBV11-1, with 8 nucleotides matching TRBD1. J lost 5 bases, V lost 2 bases, and 5 bases had no gene match. The CDR3 extends over 14 amino acids. Germline V gene sequence: CDR1 SGHAT, CDR2 FQDESV (reference sequence). CDR3 amino acids: CASSLMSGGDEQYF. The CDR3 bases are TGTGCCAGCAGCTTAATGTCAGGGGGCGACGAGCAGTACTTC.

The CDR3 bases are TGTGCCAGCAGCCTACTAGCTCCGGCGGGGGACGAGCAGTACTTC. Translation gives CASSLLAPAGDEQYF. The V call is TRBV6-6, the J call TRBJ2-7; 7 bases agree with TRBD2. Germline V gene sequence: CDR1 MNHNY, CDR2 SVGAGI (reference sequence). J gave up 5 bases and V 6 bases, and 13 bases lay outside the gene matches. This CDR3 has 15 residues.

This chain connects TRBV7-9 to TRBJ2-3, with D possibly called TRBD1 or TRBD2 (6 bases each). CDR3 length equals 16 residues. The germline V and J ends were trimmed by 1 base and 4 bases, with 15 bases remaining between them. The germline CDR1 and CDR2 sequences are SEHNR and FQNEAQ (reference sequence). The CDR3 spells CASSLGSYREADTQYF. The DNA of the CDR3 is TGTGCCAGCAGCTTAGGGTCATACAGGGAGGCAGATACGCAGTATTTT.

This chain uses TRBV5-6 with TRBJ2-7; TRBD1 aligns across 9 bases. The CDR3 contains 14 residues. Germline CDR1 SGHDT, CDR2 YYEEEE. V lost 6 bases and J lost 2; bases outside the gene matches: 6. This CDR3 reads CASNDRGYAYEQYF. In DNA form, the CDR3 reads TGTGCCAGCAACGACAGGGGGTACGCCTACGAGCAGTACTTC.

The count of this clone is one. This chain connects TRBV7-2 to TRBJ2-3; possible D gene TRBD2, 5 bases. The V gene's germline CDR1 is SGHTA and CDR2 FQGNSA. The CDR3 loop spans 13 amino acids. Trimming pared 5 bases from V and 8 bases from J, leaving 14 bases between. CDR3 residues: CASSTRPEVTQYF. In DNA form, the CDR3 reads TGTGCCAGCAGCACCCGGCCGGAGGTTACGCAGTATTTT. The full variable domain, with the rest looked up from reference TRBV7-2 and TRBJ2-3, is GAGVSQSPSNKVTEKGKDVELRCDPISGHTALYWYRQSLGQGLEFLIYFQGNSAPDKSGLPSDRFSAERTGGSVSTLTIQRTQQEDSAVYLCASSTRPEVTQYFGPGTRLTVL.

In this sample, this clone turned up a few times. This chain links TRBV28 with TRBJ1-2; D is perhaps TRBD1 (5 bases). The CDR3 is made up of 13 amino acids. V lost 3 bases and J lost 8, with 13 bases in between. Germline lookup yields CDR1 MDHEN and CDR2 SYDVKM. Written as DNA, the CDR3 is TGTGCCAGCAGTTTTGGGCGGGGCTTCGGCTACACCTTC. This encodes CASSFGRGFGYTF.

This clone is a singleton in its sample. The CDR3 coding sequence is TGTGCCAGCAGTGAAGAGGTAGTCTCCTACGAGCAGTACTTC. Translation gives CASSEEVVSYEQYF. This chain joins TRBV2 and TRBJ2-7; D is unresolved. This CDR3 is 14 amino acids long. Germline CDR1 SNHLY, CDR2 FYNNEI. Between the trimmed V and J ends, which lost 1 base and 0 bases, there was a span of 7 bases.

The chain uses TRBV11-3 and TRBJ1-3; a weak D match, TRBD1 (6 bases). Trimming took off 4 bases at V and 2 bases at J, with 12 bases between the two ends. This CDR3 comprises 15 residues. Germline V gives CDR1 SGHNT, CDR2 YENEEA. CDR3 sequence reads: CASSSSTGAGNTIYF. CDR3 DNA sequence: TGTGCCAGCAGCTCATCGACAGGAGCTGGAAACACCATATATTTT.

This clone was counted a single time. The rearrangement joins TRBV4-1 to TRBJ2-7; D uncertain. Germline V lookup: CDR1 MGHRA, CDR2 YSYEKL. The CDR3 extends over 15 amino acids. Trimming left V 9 bases short and J 2 bases short, with 20 bases between. CDR3 in amino acids: CASSLKSSGPYEQYF. The CDR3 DNA sequence: TGCGCCAGTTCCCTAAAAAGTTCTGGACCCTACGAGCAGTACTTC.

Turning to this clone: Other DNA sequences of this sample code for an identical CDR3. The V gene is TRBV20-1, the J gene TRBJ2-5, with D perhaps matching TRBD2 (5 bases). The length of the CDR3 is 11 residues. Trimming left V 2 bases short and J 4 bases short, with 5 bases between. Germline loops: CDR1 DFQATT, CDR2 SNEGSKA (reference sequence). The CDR3 here is CSARLAETQYF. The CDR3 DNA is TGCAGTGCTAGACTAGCAGAGACCCAGTACTTC.

The gene calls are TRBV11-3 and TRBJ2-2; D not resolved. Deletions cut 2 bases from V and 1 base from J, with 8 bases between. The CDR3 spans 15 residues. CDR1 SGHNT and CDR2 YENEEA come from the germline V gene. CDR3: CASSLRAGNTGELFF. CDR3 sequence (DNA): TGTGCCAGCAGCTTACGGGCAGGGAACACCGGGGAGCTGTTTTTT.

The chain's CDR3 is CASSETSGTDTQYF. The CDR3 region has the DNA TGTGCCAGCAGTGAAACTAGCGGCACAGATACGCAGTATTTT. The chain links TRBV6-1 to TRBJ2-3; TRBD2 aligns across 7 bases. From germline, CDR1 is MNHNS and CDR2 SASEGT. Losses at the gene ends were 2 bases for V and 1 base for J; bases not matched to a gene: 0. CDR3 length: 14 residues.

A note on this clone: Within the sample, other DNA sequences also encode this same CDR3. This chain joins TRBV5-6 and TRBJ1-2; TRBD1 matches at 9 bases. The CDR3 spans 14 residues. The germline CDR1 and CDR2 sequences are SGHDT and YYEEEE. J lost 1 base, V lost 3 bases, and 1 base had no gene match. Here the CDR3 DNA reads TGTGCCAGCAGCTCGGACAGGGGTAACTATGGCTACACCTTC. Its protein product is CASSSDRGNYGYTF. The variable domain in full, completed from reference TRBV5-6 and TRBJ1-2, reads DAGVTQSPTHLIKTRGQQVTLRCSPKSGHDTVSWYQQALGQGPQFIFQYYEEEERQRGNFPDRFSGHQFPNYSSELNVNALLLGDSALYLCASSSDRGNYGYTFGSGTRLTVV.